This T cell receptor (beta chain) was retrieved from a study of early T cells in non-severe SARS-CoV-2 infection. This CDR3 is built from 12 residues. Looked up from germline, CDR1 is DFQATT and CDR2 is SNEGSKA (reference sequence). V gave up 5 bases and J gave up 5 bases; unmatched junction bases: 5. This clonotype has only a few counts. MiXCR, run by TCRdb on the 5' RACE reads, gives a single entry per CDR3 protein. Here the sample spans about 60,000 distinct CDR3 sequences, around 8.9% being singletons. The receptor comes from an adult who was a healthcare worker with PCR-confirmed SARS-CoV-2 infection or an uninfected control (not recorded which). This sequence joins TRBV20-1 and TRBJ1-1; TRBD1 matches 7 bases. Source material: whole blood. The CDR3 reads CSADRVGTEAFF. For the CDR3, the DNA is TGCAGTGCTGACAGGGTAGGAACTGAAGCTTTCTTT.